This T cell receptor (beta chain) was sequenced in a study of blood T cell repertoires in COVID-19. The CDR3 is 14 amino acids. From germline, CDR1 is SGHTA and CDR2 FQGNSA. Germline trimming cut 4 bases from V and 5 bases from J; bases unmatched to any gene: 5. Profiled with immunoSEQ multiplex PCR; TCRdb holds only in-frame clones, not every one. The table records approximately 500,000 clones, 88% of them present only once. The sequence was obtained from a woman in her thirties or forties who had recovered from COVID-19. Material for sequencing was PBMCs or T cells enriched from blood (not recorded which). The genes are TRBV7-2 and TRBJ2-5; 9 nucleotides align to TRBD1. CDR3 protein: CASSYRDREETQYF. The CDR3 bases are TGTGCCAGCAGCTACCGGGACAGGGAGGAGACCCAGTACTTC.